This entry lists 32 T cell receptor beta chains sequenced from one sample in a study of T cell repertoires in aging, cancer and after chemotherapy. TRB rearrangements spanning V, D and J were amplified using mixed TRB-A/B primers. Using its own MiXCR run on the multiplex PCR reads, TCRdb lists one record per CDR3 protein. The table includes about 1,100 distinct CDR3 sequences, about 50% detected once. The template was genomic DNA from peripheral blood, not RNA. Source material: blood. The source of these receptors is a human donor with a solid tumor. The donor label of this sample is uncertain.

The chain joins TRBV29-1 to TRBJ1-1; D perhaps matches TRBD1 (6 bases). This CDR3 spans 15 amino acids. The germline V gene encodes CDR1 SQVTM and CDR2 ANQGSEA. V was cut by 7 bases and J by 0 bases, with 18 bases left in between. The CDR3 sequence is CSAGGGWAMNTEAFF. The CDR3 DNA reads TGCAGCGCTGGAGGGGGGTGGGCCATGAACACTGAAGCTTTCTTT. Full variable domain (rest looked up from reference TRBV29-1 and TRBJ1-1): SAVISQKPSRDICQRGTSLTIQCQVDSQVTMMFWYRQQPGQSLTLIATANQGSEATYESGFVIDKFPISRPNLTFSTLTVSNMSPEDSSIYLCSAGGGWAMNTEAFFGQGTRLTVV.

In this sample, this clonotype turned up a few times. The rearrangement joins TRBV7-2 to TRBJ2-5; D uncertain. The CDR3 length is 13 residues. Looked up from germline, CDR1 is SGHTA and CDR2 is FQGNSA. Trimming cost V 7 bases and J 5 bases, with 14 bases left between them. The CDR3, as DNA: TGTGCCAGCACCGGATCAGATCGGGAGACCCAGTACTTC. It codes for CASTGSDRETQYF. Drawing the rest from reference TRBV7-2 and TRBJ2-5, the complete variable domain is GAGVSQSPSNKVTEKGKDVELRCDPISGHTALYWYRQSLGQGLEFLIYFQGNSAPDKSGLPSDRFSAERTGGSVSTLTIQRTQQEDSAVYLCASTGSDRETQYFGPGTRLLVL.

This clonotype was counted a few times. The chain links TRBV19 to TRBJ2-1; D is uncertain. Germline V gives CDR1 LNHDA, CDR2 SQIVND (reference sequence). Trimming took 5 bases from V and 6 from J, leaving 14 bases between them. The CDR3 totals 14 residues. The CDR3 is CASSRVTAGNEQFF. The DNA for the CDR3 is TGTGCCAGTAGTCGAGTCACAGCAGGCAATGAGCAGTTCTTC.

The CDR3 DNA sequence: TGTGCCAGCAGCTTCTCTGGGGCCAACGTCCTGACTTTC. As protein: CASSFSGANVLTF. The V call is TRBV5-4, the J call TRBJ2-6; D remains unclear. V was cut by 2 bases and J by 0 bases, with 0 bases left in between. This CDR3 region has 13 residues. Germline V gives CDR1 SGHNT, CDR2 YYREEE (reference sequence).

This sequence joins TRBV19 and TRBJ1-2; TRBD1 aligns across 10 bases. The J segment lost 5 bases and the V segment lost 5 bases, leaving 11 bases of the junction unmatched. Germline V gene sequence: CDR1 LNHDA, CDR2 SQIVND (reference sequence). The CDR3 consists of 16 residues. Here the CDR3 reads CASSRDTGTGVYGYTF. The CDR3 DNA is TGTGCCAGTAGTCGTGACACCGGGACAGGGGTTTATGGCTACACCTTC.

The rearrangement uses TRBV10-3 and TRBJ1-6; D might be TRBD1 (5 bases). CDR3 length: 15 amino acids. Trimming pared 4 bases from V and 1 base from J, leaving 8 bases between. Germline V gene sequence: CDR1 ENHRY, CDR2 SYGVKD. CDR3: CAISVAGSYNSPLHF. DNA of the CDR3: TGTGCCATCAGTGTGGCAGGGTCCTATAATTCACCCCTCCACTTT.

In this sample, this clonotype turned up a few times. This CDR3 is CASSLGQGPANYGYTF. In DNA form, the CDR3 reads TGTGCCAGCAGTTTGGGACAGGGCCCTGCTAACTATGGCTACACCTTC. The rearrangement uses TRBV27 and TRBJ1-2; 9 positions agree with TRBD1. V was pared by 3 bases and J by 0 bases, with 5 bases of the junction left unmatched. CDR3 length: 16 residues. CDR1 is MNHEY and CDR2 is SMNVEV in the germline V gene (reference sequence).

Only one count was recorded for this clonotype. The CDR3 bases are TGTGCCAGCAGCCGCGGTGGGGATACGCAGTATTTT. It codes for CASSRGGDTQYF. The J gene is TRBJ2-3, the V gene TRBV6-2 or TRBV6-3; no firm D call. The CDR3 covers 12 residues. V gave up 6 bases and J gave up 6 bases, with 10 bases separating them. The V gene's germline CDR1 is MNHEY and CDR2 SVGEGT.

This clonotype was seen a handful of times. The chain combines TRBV7-2 with TRBJ2-1; D is uncertain. V was clipped by 3 bases and J by 7 bases, with 16 bases between them. This CDR3 comprises 15 residues. Germline V gives CDR1 SGHTA, CDR2 FQGNSA. The CDR3 DNA reads as TGTGCCAGCAGCTTTACACAATCAGCGTTTAATGAGCAGTTCTTC. Its protein is CASSFTQSAFNEQFF. Complete variable domain (other parts from reference TRBV7-2 and TRBJ2-1): GAGVSQSPSNKVTEKGKDVELRCDPISGHTALYWYRQSLGQGLEFLIYFQGNSAPDKSGLPSDRFSAERTGGSVSTLTIQRTQQEDSAVYLCASSFTQSAFNEQFFGPGTRLTVL.

The rearrangement uses TRBV12-3 or TRBV12-4 and TRBJ2-7; D might be TRBD2 (5 bases). V shed 2 bases and J shed 4 bases, with 15 bases lying between them. CDR3 length: 15 residues. Here the CDR3 DNA reads TGTGCCAGCAGTTTAAATCTGCACCCGGGGTACGAGCAGTACTTC. Translating gives CASSLNLHPGYEQYF.

This clonotype showed up just a few times. The J gene is TRBJ2-7, the V gene TRBV28; possibly TRBD1 for D (6 bases). The CDR3 is 18 residues long. The germline V gene encodes CDR1 MDHEN and CDR2 SYDVKM. V gave up 6 bases and J gave up 4 bases, with 28 bases separating them. CDR3 in amino acids: CASRATQGLSWYGYEQYF. CDR3 in DNA: TGTGCCAGCAGGGCTACACAGGGATTGAGTTGGTACGGATACGAGCAGTACTTC.

The gene calls are TRBV12-3 or TRBV12-4 and TRBJ1-1; a possible D gene is TRBD1 (5 bases). The CDR3 runs to 14 residues. V was pared by 6 bases and J by 0 bases, with 11 bases between. CDR3 DNA: TGTGCCAGCAGGCCCGGGACTATGAACACTGAAGCTTTCTTT. It specifies CASRPGTMNTEAFF.

This clonotype was observed a handful of times. The chain carries TRBV6-5 and TRBJ1-6, with D possibly TRBD1 on 6 matching bases. In germline, CDR1 is MNHEY, CDR2 SVGAGI. Trimming removed 7 bases at V and 4 bases at J, with 14 bases between. The CDR3 spans 15 residues. The CDR3 sequence: CASILRDIYNSPLHF. For the CDR3, the DNA is TGTGCCAGCATTCTCCGGGACATTTATAATTCACCCCTCCACTTT.

This chain uses TRBV7-2 with TRBJ1-1; 7 nucleotides line up with TRBD1. The V segment lost 3 bases and the J segment 4 bases; nucleotides outside the gene matches: 11. Germline lookup yields CDR1 SGHTA and CDR2 FQGNSA. The CDR3 has 16 amino acids. The chain's CDR3 is CASSLGTAARSTEAFF. The CDR3 DNA follows: TGTGCCAGCAGCTTGGGGACAGCTGCCCGGAGCACTGAAGCTTTCTTT. The full variable domain, in which reference TRBV7-2 and TRBJ1-1 provide the parts outside the CDR3, is GAGVSQSPSNKVTEKGKDVELRCDPISGHTALYWYRQSLGQGLEFLIYFQGNSAPDKSGLPSDRFSAERTGGSVSTLTIQRTQQEDSAVYLCASSLGTAARSTEAFFGQGTRLTVV.

The table lists this clonotype with a few counts. The chain uses TRBV12-5 and TRBJ1-2; D is ambiguous. CDR1 is LGHNT and CDR2 is FRNRAP in the germline V gene. The CDR3 is 12 residues long. Written as DNA, the CDR3 is TGTGCCAGCAGTTTTACCGTCTATGGCTACACCTTC. Its protein is CASSFTVYGYTF.

The sample holds a few counts of this clonotype. The chain carries TRBV7-2 and TRBJ1-1; D is uncertain. The ends were cut back, 5 bases at V and 1 base at J, with 8 bases in the middle. Germline V gene sequence: CDR1 SGHTA, CDR2 FQGNSA. CDR3 size: 13 residues. CDR3 amino acids: CASSPRENTEAFF. For the CDR3, the DNA is TGTGCCAGCAGCCCTCGGGAGAACACTGAAGCTTTCTTT. The complete variable domain, with remaining parts taken from reference TRBV7-2 and TRBJ1-1, reads GAGVSQSPSNKVTEKGKDVELRCDPISGHTALYWYRQSLGQGLEFLIYFQGNSAPDKSGLPSDRFSAERTGGSVSTLTIQRTQQEDSAVYLCASSPRENTEAFFGQGTRLTVV.

The chain joins TRBV20-1 to TRBJ2-1, with TRBD1 matching 8 bases. Germline lookup yields CDR1 DFQATT and CDR2 SNEGSKA (reference sequence). The length of the CDR3 is 12 residues. V lost 5 bases to trimming and J lost 6 bases; unmatched junction nucleotides: 3. This CDR3 is CSAWDRSNEQFF. The CDR3 nucleotides are TGCAGTGCTTGGGACAGGAGCAATGAGCAGTTCTTC.

This clonotype was counted a few times. The gene calls are TRBV7-2 and TRBJ2-5; weak D call: TRBD1 (5 bases). Germline values: CDR1 SGHTA, CDR2 FQGNSA. The V gene lost 3 bases and the J gene lost 5 bases, with 10 bases spanning the gap. This CDR3 has 13 residues. CDR3 sequence reads: CASSFNRHETQYF. Here the CDR3 DNA reads TGTGCCAGCAGCTTTAACAGGCATGAGACCCAGTACTTC.

This clonotype was counted only a few times. The rearrangement links TRBV27 to TRBJ2-3, with 10 bases fitting TRBD2. The CDR3 runs 14 residues. The germline gives CDR1 MNHEY, CDR2 SMNVEV (reference sequence). V was clipped by 5 bases and J by 8 bases; unmatched bases: 7. The CDR3 coding sequence is TGTGCCAGCAGTCCAGCGGGAGGGCCGGTTACGCAGTATTTT. Its protein is CASSPAGGPVTQYF.

This clonotype was seen a handful of times. The gene calls are TRBV7-3 and TRBJ2-2; 10 bases fit TRBD2. CDR3 size: 15 residues. Per germline, CDR1 SGHTA and CDR2 FQGTGA. V lost 4 bases to trimming and J lost 5 bases; unmatched junction nucleotides: 4. CDR3 nucleotide sequence: TGTGCCAGCAGCTCCTCTAGCGGGGGAACCGGGGAGCTGTTTTTT. Translated, it gives CASSSSSGGTGELFF.

The chain is built from TRBV19 and TRBJ2-1; a possible D gene is TRBD1 (6 bases). CDR3 length: 15 residues. In germline, CDR1 is LNHDA, CDR2 SQIVND (reference sequence). Trimming took off 5 bases at V and 5 bases at J, with 16 bases between the two ends. The CDR3 DNA follows: TGTGCCAGTAGTGAACGGGTTACAGGGCACAATGAGCAGTTCTTC. Translated, it gives CASSERVTGHNEQFF.

This clonotype came up a few times. The V call is TRBV29-1, the J call TRBJ2-3; D remains ambiguous. The CDR3 totals 12 residues. The V end was cut by 6 bases, the J end by 5 bases, with 12 bases between. Germline CDR1 and CDR2: SQVTM and ANQGSEA. The CDR3 DNA reads TGCAGCGTCGATCAAAGTGGAGATACGCAGTATTTT. It translates to CSVDQSGDTQYF.

This clonotype was counted a few times. CDR3 in DNA: TGTGCCTGGAGTGGAGGGGGGGTCTCCAATCAGCCCCAGCATTTT. As protein: CAWSGGGVSNQPQHF. The rearrangement uses TRBV30 and TRBJ1-5; tentatively, D is TRBD1 (6 bases). Trimming took off 1 base at V and 3 bases at J, with 13 bases between the two ends. This CDR3 contains 15 residues. Germline lookup yields CDR1 GTSNPN and CDR2 SVGIG (reference sequence).

This clonotype counts as hyperexpanded. This chain links TRBV6-5 with TRBJ1-6, with 7 bases fitting TRBD1. Germline V gene sequence: CDR1 MNHEY, CDR2 SVGAGI. The CDR3 loop spans 15 amino acids. J lost 5 bases, V lost 2 bases, and 3 bases had no gene match. CDR3 region: CASSYGDRDNSPLHF. The CDR3 DNA sequence: TGTGCCAGCAGTTACGGAGACAGGGATAATTCACCCCTCCACTTT.

This clonotype has only a few counts. The gene calls are TRBV11-2 and TRBJ2-2; a possible D gene is TRBD1 (6 bases). The CDR3 is made up of 14 amino acids. Germline V gives CDR1 SGHAT, CDR2 FQNNGV. Trimming stripped 6 bases from V and 2 bases from J, with 10 bases between. Here the CDR3 reads CASRPGHNTGELFF. The DNA for the CDR3 is TGTGCCAGCAGACCGGGACATAACACCGGGGAGCTGTTTTTT. The variable domain in full, with the rest retrieved from reference TRBV11-2 and TRBJ2-2, is EAGVAQSPRYKIIEKRQSVAFWCNPISGHATLYWYQQILGQGPKLLIQFQNNGVVDDSQLPKDRFSAERLKGVDSTLKIQPAKLEDSAVYLCASRPGHNTGELFFGEGSRLTVL.

This clonotype was picked up one time. The V gene is TRBV27, the J gene TRBJ2-3, with D uncertain. V lost 5 bases and J 0 bases, leaving 9 bases between the germline ends. This CDR3 is 14 amino acids long. Germline CDR1 and CDR2: MNHEY and SMNVEV (reference sequence). CDR3 nucleotides: TGTGCCAGCAGTGACATACCCAGCACAGATACGCAGTATTTT. Encoded protein: CASSDIPSTDTQYF.

V gene TRBV20-1 combines with J gene TRBJ1-4, with a tentative D call TRBD1 (5 bases). Trimming shortened V by 1 base and J by 8 bases, and 8 bases separated the two germline ends. Per germline, CDR1 DFQATT and CDR2 SNEGSKA (reference sequence). The length of the CDR3 is 12 residues. CDR3 sequence (DNA): TGCAGTGCTAGAGGGGGCCAAGAAAAACTGTTTTTT. This translates into CSARGGQEKLFF.

In the case of this clonotype: This may be a read error: a much more frequent sequence differs by one nucleotide. The chain combines TRBV29-1 with TRBJ2-7, with D possibly matching TRBD1 (5 bases). CDR1 SQVTM and CDR2 ANQGSEA come from the germline V gene. The CDR3 runs to 12 residues. CDR3 in amino acids: CSVVGDSYKQYF. The CDR3, as DNA: TGCAGCGTTGTAGGGGATTCCTACAAGCAGTACTTC.

The V call is TRBV6-5, the J call TRBJ2-1, with a weak D call TRBD2 (5 bases). V was shortened by 4 bases and J by 4 bases, with 20 bases between the two germline ends. CDR1 is MNHEY, CDR2 SVGAGI, per germline. The CDR3 runs 17 residues. DNA for the CDR3: TGTGCCAGCAGTTCAACTACCGGAGGCAGTACTTACAATGAGCAGTTCTTC. Translation: CASSSTTGGSTYNEQFF.

This clonotype came up a few times. V gene TRBV7-9 combines with J gene TRBJ2-7, with D tentatively TRBD1 (6 bases). CDR3 size: 17 residues. CDR1 and CDR2 (germline): SEHNR, FQNEAQ (reference sequence). V was cut by 1 base and J by 1 base, with 17 bases left in between. CDR3 coding DNA: TGTGCCAGCAGCTTAGGATCGGCAGGGGTCGGGTCCTACGAGCAGTACTTC. This translates into CASSLGSAGVGSYEQYF.

The chain employs TRBV7-6 and TRBJ1-2, with a possible D match to TRBD1 (6 bases). The CDR3 consists of 17 residues. Trimming stripped 1 base from V and 3 bases from J, with 18 bases between. CDR1 is SGHVS and CDR2 is FNYEAQ in the germline V gene. The CDR3 coding sequence is TGTGCCAGCAGCTTAGAGGCGGAGGGGGGTAGGCACTATGGCTACACCTTC. This encodes CASSLEAEGGRHYGYTF.

This clonotype showed up just a few times. This chain links TRBV29-1 with TRBJ1-1, with a possible D match to TRBD1 (5 bases). V lost 3 bases and J 8 bases, leaving 13 bases between the germline ends. Germline V CDR1 and CDR2: SQVTM, ANQGSEA. The CDR3 covers 12 residues. Written as DNA, the CDR3 is TGCAGCGTTGATTGGGGACGTACGGAAGCTTTCTTT. Protein: CSVDWGRTEAFF.